This passage covers 18 T cell receptor beta chains from one sample sequenced in a study of cytomegalovirus exposure and HLA in healthy donors. Primers for the PCR totalled 60 Vbeta and 13 Jbeta. Data came from immunoSEQ multiplex PCR; TCRdb stores just in-frame clones and leaves some out. The profile covers 100,000 to 150,000 clones, with roughly 79% appearing a single time and about 0.7% taken by the ten largest. Material for sequencing was PBMCs. All receptors come from a man aged 18 to 35 in good health and CMV-seronegative.

V is TRBV29-1 and J is TRBJ2-5, with 10 bases that match TRBD2. V lost 6 bases, J lost 7 bases, and 8 bases stayed unmatched. There are 13 residues in the CDR3. Germline V gene data show CDR1 as SQVTM and CDR2 as ANQGSEA. The CDR3 reads CSVVSGGIGTQYF. In nucleotides, the CDR3 is TGCAGCGTGGTTAGCGGGGGGATTGGGACCCAGTACTTC.

Of note for this clone: Compared with germline, one end of the junction differs, possibly owing to a read error. The genes are TRBV7-9 and TRBJ1-1, with D perhaps matching TRBD1 (6 bases). Germline loops: CDR1 SEHNR, CDR2 FQNEAQ (reference sequence). The CDR3 runs to 12 residues. The CDR3 DNA is TGTTCCAGCAGCCCCCAGGGGAGTGAAGCTTTCTTT. Translated: CSSSPQGSEAFF.

The chain couples TRBV9 to TRBJ1-2; TRBD1 aligns across 10 bases. Germline CDR1 SGDLS, CDR2 YYNGEE. The CDR3 covers 15 residues. Losses at the gene ends were 5 bases for V and 5 bases for J; bases not matched to a gene: 9. For the CDR3, the DNA is TGTGCCAGCAGGGTGGGACAGGGGAGCCGTTATGGCTACACCTTC. It is translated as CASRVGQGSRYGYTF.

The gene calls are TRBV9 and TRBJ2-5, with 13 nucleotides matching TRBD2. The germline gives CDR1 SGDLS, CDR2 YYNGEE. CDR3 length: 18 residues. J gave up 4 bases and V 4 bases, and 13 bases lay outside the gene matches. The CDR3 is CASSPRSTSGGARETQYF. CDR3 nucleotides: TGTGCCAGCAGCCCACGATCTACTAGCGGGGGGGCACGAGAGACCCAGTACTTC.

The chain links TRBV7-9 to TRBJ1-2; a weak D match, TRBD1 (6 bases). The V end was cut by 4 bases, the J end by 4 bases, with 13 bases between. Looked up from germline, CDR1 is SEHNR and CDR2 is FQNEAQ (reference sequence). This CDR3 comprises 14 residues. The CDR3 DNA sequence: TGTGCCAGCAGCTCCCGGGACATGCCCTATGGCTACACCTTC. Translation gives CASSSRDMPYGYTF. Using reference TRBV7-9 and TRBJ1-2 for the parts outside the CDR3, the full variable domain is DTGVSQNPRHKITKRGQNVTFRCDPISEHNRLYWYRQTLGQGPEFLTYFQNEAQLEKSRLLSDRFSAERPKGSFSTLEIQRTEQGDSAMYLCASSSRDMPYGYTFGSGTRLTVV.

This clone came up once. V is TRBV10-3 and J is TRBJ1-3; a possible D gene is TRBD1 (5 bases). In germline, CDR1 is ENHRY, CDR2 SYGVKD. This CDR3 is built from 12 residues. V dropped 11 bases and J dropped 0 bases, with 8 bases sitting between them. In DNA, the CDR3 is TGTGCCTCGACAGTCTCTGGAAACACCATATATTTT. Translating it yields CASTVSGNTIYF.

The genes are TRBV19 and TRBJ2-2; a possible D gene is TRBD1 (5 bases). Germline assignment: CDR1 LNHDA and CDR2 SQIVND (reference sequence). CDR3 size: 12 residues. V gave up 5 bases and J gave up 6 bases, with 7 bases separating them. CDR3 sequence: CASSQGAGELFF. The CDR3 nucleotides are TGTGCCAGTAGTCAAGGGGCCGGGGAGCTGTTTTTT. The whole variable domain, remainder taken from reference TRBV19 and TRBJ2-2, is DGGITQSPKYLFRKEGQNVTLSCEQNLNHDAMYWYRQDPGQGLRLIYYSQIVNDFQKGDIAEGYSVSREKKESFPLTVTSAQKNPTAFYLCASSQGAGELFFGEGSRLTVL.

The chain carries TRBV4-3 and TRBJ1-2, with D maybe TRBD1 (5 bases). CDR3 length: 12 residues. The V end lost 3 bases, the J end lost 8 bases, and 10 bases lay between the germline ends. Per the germline V gene, CDR1 is LGHNA and CDR2 is YSLEER. The CDR3 DNA follows: TGCGCCAGCAGCCAGGGGGGGGTCGGCTACACCTTC. This encodes CASSQGGVGYTF.

As to this clone: Compared with germline, one end of the junction differs, possibly owing to a read error. The J gene is TRBJ2-7, the V gene TRBV29-1; the D gene is possibly TRBD2 (5 bases). This CDR3 comprises 14 residues. Germline CDR1 SQVTM, CDR2 ANQGSEA. The CDR3 sequence: CSVDGVGGGYGQYF. CDR3 in DNA: TGCAGCGTTGATGGTGTGGGTGGAGGTTACGGGCAGTACTTC.

The rearrangement links TRBV5-4 to TRBJ1-6; D may be TRBD1 (5 bases). Trimming shortened V by 0 bases and J by 11 bases, and 21 bases separated the two germline ends. The CDR3 is 17 residues long. The germline CDR1 and CDR2 sequences are SGHNT and YYREEE (reference sequence). CDR3 coding DNA: TGTGCCAGCAGCTTGGGATTGGGGGGGGAGAGAGGGACACCCCTCCACTTT. Its translation is CASSLGLGGERGTPLHF.

The chain employs TRBV10-1 and TRBJ1-1, with D maybe TRBD1 (5 bases). The CDR3 covers 14 residues. Trimming left V 5 bases short and J 4 bases short, with 14 bases between. Germline loops: CDR1 WNHNN, CDR2 SYGVQD (reference sequence). CDR3 sequence reads: CASSPQDSPTEAFF. DNA for the CDR3: TGCGCCAGCAGTCCTCAAGACAGTCCCACTGAAGCTTTCTTT.

This clone was found once. This sequence joins TRBV6-6 and TRBJ1-1, with D perhaps TRBD1 (5 bases). V dropped 3 bases and J dropped 7 bases, with 6 bases sitting between them. The germline CDR1 and CDR2 sequences are MNHNY and SVGAGI (reference sequence). The CDR3 consists of 11 residues. The CDR3 DNA is TGTGCCAGCAGTTATACAGGTGAAGCTTTCTTT. The encoded protein is CASSYTGEAFF.

The CDR3 loop is CASRDRAGDTEAFF. The CDR3 region has the DNA TGTGCCAGCAGGGACAGGGCGGGGGACACTGAAGCTTTCTTT. The V gene is TRBV21-1, the J gene TRBJ1-1; the D segment call TRBD1 is taken from the table without a DNA check. TRBV21-1 is assigned pseudogene status. The length of the CDR3 is 14 residues.

This clone was observed a handful of times. The chain joins TRBV5-1 to TRBJ2-7; the D gene is possibly TRBD2 (5 bases). CDR3 size: 15 residues. Germline-derived CDR1 and CDR2 are SGHRS and YFSETQ. The ends were cut back, 0 bases at V and 2 bases at J, with 12 bases in the middle. The CDR3 loop reads CASSLALGSTYEQYF. The CDR3 DNA reads as TGCGCCAGCAGCTTGGCTTTGGGGAGCACCTACGAGCAGTACTTC.

This clone is a singleton in its sample. The chain links TRBV27 to TRBJ2-7; TRBD2 matches at 12 bases. Germline-derived CDR1 and CDR2 are MNHEY and SMNVEV (reference sequence). The CDR3 contains 22 residues. J was trimmed by 1 base and V by 6 bases; bases with no gene match: 25. In nucleotides, the CDR3 is TGTGCCAGCAGACCAACAAAAGGGAACAGACAAACTAGCGGGGGGCCATCCTACGAGCAGTACTTC. This codes for CASRPTKGNRQTSGGPSYEQYF.

This clone was seen once. The chain couples TRBV5-1 to TRBJ2-7, with D possibly being TRBD1 (5 bases). The CDR3 contains 13 residues. V was shortened by 5 bases and J by 2 bases, with 11 bases between the two germline ends. Germline loops: CDR1 SGHRS, CDR2 YFSETQ. CDR3 in DNA: TGCGCCAGCAGTCCCCAGGGCACCTACGAGCAGTACTTC. This encodes CASSPQGTYEQYF. Drawing the rest from reference TRBV5-1 and TRBJ2-7, the complete variable domain is KAGVTQTPRYLIKTRGQQVTLSCSPISGHRSVSWYQQTPGQGLQFLFEYFSETQRNKGNFPGRFSGRQFSNSRSEMNVSTLELGDSALYLCASSPQGTYEQYFGPGTRLTVT.

The rearrangement uses TRBV10-1 and TRBJ1-5; tentative D call: TRBD1 (6 bases). Germline lookup yields CDR1 WNHNN and CDR2 SYGVQD (reference sequence). The CDR3 is made up of 13 amino acids. V was cut by 2 bases and J by 7 bases, with 9 bases left in between. CDR3 residues: CASSEAGDQPQHF. The CDR3 DNA sequence: TGCGCCAGCAGTGAGGCAGGGGACCAGCCCCAGCATTTT.

The chain uses TRBV9 and TRBJ2-7; maybe TRBD1 (6 bases). The V and J ends lost 3 bases and 2 bases respectively, with 18 bases between them. The V gene's germline CDR1 is SGDLS and CDR2 YYNGEE. The length of the CDR3 is 16 residues. The CDR3: CASSGSLQGFAYEQYF. For the CDR3, the DNA is TGTGCCAGCAGCGGCTCCCTGCAGGGGTTCGCCTACGAGCAGTACTTC.